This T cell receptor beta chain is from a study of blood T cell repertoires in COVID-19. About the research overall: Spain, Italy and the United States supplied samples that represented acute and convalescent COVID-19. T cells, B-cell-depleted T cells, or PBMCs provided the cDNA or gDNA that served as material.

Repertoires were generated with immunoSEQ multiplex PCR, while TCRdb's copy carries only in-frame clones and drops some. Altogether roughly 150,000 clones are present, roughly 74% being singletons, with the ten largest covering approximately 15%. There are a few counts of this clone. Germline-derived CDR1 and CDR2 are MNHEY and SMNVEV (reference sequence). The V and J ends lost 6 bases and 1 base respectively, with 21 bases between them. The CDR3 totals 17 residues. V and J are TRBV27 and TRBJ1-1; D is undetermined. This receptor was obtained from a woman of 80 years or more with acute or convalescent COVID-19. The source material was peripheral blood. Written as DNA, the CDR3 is TGTGCCAGCAGCCCGGGGAGGTCACGGTATTCGAACACTGAAGCTTTCTTT. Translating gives CASSPGRSRYSNTEAFF.